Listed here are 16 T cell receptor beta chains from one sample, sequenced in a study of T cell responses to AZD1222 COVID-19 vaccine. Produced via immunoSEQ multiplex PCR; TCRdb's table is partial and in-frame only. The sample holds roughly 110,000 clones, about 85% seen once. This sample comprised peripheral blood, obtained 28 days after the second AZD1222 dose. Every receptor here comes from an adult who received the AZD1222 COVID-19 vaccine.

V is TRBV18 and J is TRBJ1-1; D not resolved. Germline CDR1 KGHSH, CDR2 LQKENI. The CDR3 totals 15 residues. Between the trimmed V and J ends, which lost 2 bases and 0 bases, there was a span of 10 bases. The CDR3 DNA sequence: TGTGCCAGCTCACCAGGGAACAGACTGAACACTGAAGCTTTCTTT. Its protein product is CASSPGNRLNTEAFF.

The CDR3 spells CATSDTQGYQETQYF. In nucleotides, the CDR3 is TGTGCCACCAGTGATACACAGGGATACCAAGAGACCCAGTACTTC. V usage is TRBV24-1 and J usage is TRBJ2-5; D is possibly TRBD1 (6 bases). Trimming removed 3 bases from V and 0 bases from J, with 10 bases in between. CDR3 length: 15 amino acids. Germline V gives CDR1 KGHDR, CDR2 SFDVKD.

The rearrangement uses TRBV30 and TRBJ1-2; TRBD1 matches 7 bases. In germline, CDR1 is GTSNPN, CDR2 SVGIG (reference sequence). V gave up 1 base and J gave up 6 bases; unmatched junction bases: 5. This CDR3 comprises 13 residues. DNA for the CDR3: TGTGCCTGGAGTGCGACAGGGCGCGATGGCTACACCTTC. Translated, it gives CAWSATGRDGYTF.

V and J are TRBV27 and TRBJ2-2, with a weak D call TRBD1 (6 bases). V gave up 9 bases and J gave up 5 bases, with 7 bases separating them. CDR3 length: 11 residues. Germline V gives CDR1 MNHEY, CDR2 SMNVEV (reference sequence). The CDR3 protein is CASTGTGELFF. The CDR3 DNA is TGTGCCAGTACAGGGACCGGGGAGCTGTTTTTT.

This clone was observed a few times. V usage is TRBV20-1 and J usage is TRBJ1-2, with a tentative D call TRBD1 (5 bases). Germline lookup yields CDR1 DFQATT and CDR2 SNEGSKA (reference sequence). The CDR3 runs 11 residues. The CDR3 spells CSRRADQGYTF. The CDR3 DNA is TGCAGCCGCAGGGCGGATCAAGGCTACACCTTC.

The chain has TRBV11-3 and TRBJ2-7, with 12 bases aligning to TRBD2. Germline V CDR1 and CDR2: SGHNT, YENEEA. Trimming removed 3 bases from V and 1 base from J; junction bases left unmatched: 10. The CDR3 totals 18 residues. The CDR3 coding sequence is TGTGCCAGCAGCTTTACTAGCGGGGGGCTCACGTTTTCCTACGAGCAGTACTTC. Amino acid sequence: CASSFTSGGLTFSYEQYF. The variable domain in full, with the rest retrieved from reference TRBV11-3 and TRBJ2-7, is EAGVVQSPRYKIIEKKQPVAFWCNPISGHNTLYWYLQNLGQGPELLIRYENEEAVDDSQLPKDRFSAERLKGVDSTLKIQPAELGDSAVYLCASSFTSGGLTFSYEQYFGPGTRLTVT.

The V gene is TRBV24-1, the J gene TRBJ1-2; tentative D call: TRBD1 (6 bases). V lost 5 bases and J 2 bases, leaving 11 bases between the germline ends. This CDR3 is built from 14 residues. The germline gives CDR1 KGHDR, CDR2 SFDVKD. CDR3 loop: CATSGTEQNYGYTF. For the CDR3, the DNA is TGTGCCACCAGTGGGACAGAACAGAACTATGGCTACACCTTC.

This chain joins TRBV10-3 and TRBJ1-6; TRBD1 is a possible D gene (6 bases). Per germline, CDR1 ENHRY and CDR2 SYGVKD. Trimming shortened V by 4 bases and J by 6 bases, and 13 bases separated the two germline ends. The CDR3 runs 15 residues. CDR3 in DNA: TGTGCCATCAGTGGACAGGAGGGAGCTAATTCACCCCTCCACTTT. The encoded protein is CAISGQEGANSPLHF.

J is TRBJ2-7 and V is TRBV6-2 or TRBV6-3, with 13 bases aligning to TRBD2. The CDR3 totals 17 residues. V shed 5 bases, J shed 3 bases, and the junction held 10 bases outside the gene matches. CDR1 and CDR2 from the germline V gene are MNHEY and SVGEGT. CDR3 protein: CASSNPPGLAGNYEQYF. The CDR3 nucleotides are TGTGCCAGCAGTAACCCGCCGGGACTAGCGGGGAACTACGAGCAGTACTTC.

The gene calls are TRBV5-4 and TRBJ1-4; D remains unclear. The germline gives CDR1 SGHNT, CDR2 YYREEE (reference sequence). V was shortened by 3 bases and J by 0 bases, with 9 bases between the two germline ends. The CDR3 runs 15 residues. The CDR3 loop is CASSSAAATNEKLFF. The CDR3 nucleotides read TGTGCCAGCAGCTCGGCGGCTGCAACTAATGAAAAACTGTTTTTT.

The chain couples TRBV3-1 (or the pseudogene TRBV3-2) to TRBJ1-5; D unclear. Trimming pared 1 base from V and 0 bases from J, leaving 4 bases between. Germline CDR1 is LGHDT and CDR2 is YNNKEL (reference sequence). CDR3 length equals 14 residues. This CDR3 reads CASSQGLSNQPQHF. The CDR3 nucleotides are TGTGCCAGCAGCCAAGGCCTTAGCAATCAGCCCCAGCATTTT.

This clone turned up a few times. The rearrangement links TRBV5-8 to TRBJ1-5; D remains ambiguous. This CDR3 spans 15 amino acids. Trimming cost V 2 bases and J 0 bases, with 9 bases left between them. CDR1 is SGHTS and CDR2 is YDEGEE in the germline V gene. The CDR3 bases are TGTGCCAGCAGCTTTCCAGCATATAGCAATCAGCCCCAGCATTTT. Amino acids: CASSFPAYSNQPQHF.

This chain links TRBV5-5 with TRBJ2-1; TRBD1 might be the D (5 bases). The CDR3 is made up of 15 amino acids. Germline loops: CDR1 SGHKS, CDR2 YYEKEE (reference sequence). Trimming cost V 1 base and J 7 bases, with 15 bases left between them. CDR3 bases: TGTGCCAGCAGCTTGTGGGCAGGTTCAGGGAATGAGCAGTTCTTC. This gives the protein CASSLWAGSGNEQFF.

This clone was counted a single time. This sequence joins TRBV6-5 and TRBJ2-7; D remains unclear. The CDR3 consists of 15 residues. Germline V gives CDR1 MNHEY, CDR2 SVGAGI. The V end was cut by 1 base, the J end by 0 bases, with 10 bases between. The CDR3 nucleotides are TGTGCCAGCAGTTACTTCCCACCGAGCTCCTACGAGCAGTACTTC. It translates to CASSYFPPSSYEQYF.

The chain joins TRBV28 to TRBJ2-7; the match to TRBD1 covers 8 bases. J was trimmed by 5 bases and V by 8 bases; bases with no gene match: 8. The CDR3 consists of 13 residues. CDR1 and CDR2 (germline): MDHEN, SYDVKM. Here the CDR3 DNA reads TGTGCCAGCGGCCAGGGGGCGAGGAACGAGCAGTACTTC. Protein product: CASGQGARNEQYF.

CDR3 bases: TGCGCCAGCAGCCTGGGAGGGACCGGTGGCTACACCTTC. It specifies CASSLGGTGGYTF. The rearrangement uses TRBV5-1 and TRBJ1-2, with D tentatively TRBD1 (5 bases). Germline V gene lookup returns CDR1 SGHRS and CDR2 YFSETQ. Deletions cut 4 bases from V and 7 bases from J, with 14 bases between. The CDR3 contains 13 residues.